Given below is one TCR beta chain in context. Its antigen remains unknown. These data come from a study of cytomegalovirus exposure and HLA in healthy donors. Points from the study as a whole: By HLA locus, TCR association rates varied in a later analysis, with DRB1 showing the most and HLA-C the fewest. High sensitivity and specificity were reportedly achieved when the classifier diagnosed cytomegalovirus status.

The PCR used 60 Vbeta and 13 Jbeta primers. Libraries were prepared by immunoSEQ multiplex PCR; TCRdb keeps only in-frame clonotypes and omits some of them. The repertoire consists of roughly 190,000 clones, with roughly 13% occurring once and the leading ten covering 7.8%. Material: PBMCs. The receptor was isolated from a man in his fifties or sixties in good health and CMV-seropositive.

The CDR3 here is CASSLTLEMNTEAFF. The CDR3 coding sequence is TGTGCCAGCAGCTTGACTTTAGAAATGAACACTGAAGCTTTCTTT. V is TRBV6-5 and J is TRBJ1-1; no definite D call. Per the germline V gene, CDR1 is MNHEY and CDR2 is SVGAGI. V was trimmed by 6 bases and J by 0 bases, leaving 14 bases between them. The CDR3 has 15 residues.